This is a list of T cell receptor beta chains from one sample in a study of beta chain features in type 1 diabetes. Profiled with immunoSEQ multiplex PCR; TCRdb holds only in-frame clones, not every one. The repertoire includes 360,000 or so clones, around 20% of them detected once, and under 0.055% sits in the top ten. What was sequenced was naive CD4+ T cells from blood. These receptors originate from a woman between 18 and 29 years old in good health. The CDR3 runs from the conserved cysteine through the conserved F or W. D genes are given only for firm matches. Rows give clone size only sometimes, using once, few, many, or a class for an expanded clone.

TRBV6-5,few,16,TRBD1,TRBJ2-5,CASSYSRGTGVETQYF,TGTGCCAGCAGTTACTCGAGGGGAACAGGGGTCGAGACCCAGTACTTC
TRBV7-2,few,15,-,TRBJ2-5,CASSARIGRVETQYF,TGTGCCAGCAGCGCAAGGATTGGCAGGGTCGAGACCCAGTACTTC
TRBV4-1,few,14,-,TRBJ2-5,CASSQVAGVETQYF,TGCGCCAGCAGTCAAGTAGCAGGGGTAGAGACCCAGTACTTC
TRBV9,few,19,TRBD1,TRBJ1-5,CASSNTGQGKNLVNQPQHF,TGTGCCAGCAGCAACACAGGACAGGGGAAAAACCTCGTCAATCAGCCCCAGCATTTT
TRBV9,-,14,TRBD2,TRBJ2-3,CASSLAGVGDTQYF,TGTGCCAGCAGTCTAGCGGGAGTTGGTGATACGCAGTATTTT
TRBV5-4,few,18,-,TRBJ2-5,CASSLGPRERRYQETQYF,TGTGCCAGCAGCTTGGGCCCGCGAGAGCGGAGGTACCAAGAGACCCAGTACTTC
TRBV4-1,few,15,TRBD2,TRBJ2-1,CASSPSGILPNEQFF,TGCGCCAGCAGCCCCAGCGGGATTCTCCCCAATGAGCAGTTCTTC
TRBV19,-,14,-,TRBJ2-3,CASRMGRSADTQYF,TGTGCCAGTAGAATGGGCCGCTCCGCAGATACGCAGTATTTT
TRBV7-6,few,12,-,TRBJ2-3,CASSYLADTQYF,TGTGCCAGCAGCTACCTTGCGGATACGCAGTATTTT
TRBV5-1,few,13,-,TRBJ2-5,CASSLGVGETQYF,TGCGCCAGCAGCTTGGGCGTCGGAGAGACCCAGTACTTC
TRBV20-1,-,11,-,TRBJ1-2,CSARSNYGYTF,TGCAGTGCCCGGAGTAACTATGGCTACACCTTC
TRBV7-9,-,15,TRBD1,TRBJ1-2,CASSLGDRTNYGYTF,TGTGCCAGCAGCTTAGGGGACAGGACTAACTATGGCTACACCTTC
TRBV15,-,14,-,TRBJ2-7,CATSRDRGTYEQYF,TGTGCCACCAGCAGAGATCGGGGGACCTACGAGCAGTACTTC
TRBV25-1,few,15,TRBD1,TRBJ1-1,CASSEGTGAVTEAFF,TGTGCCAGCAGTGAAGGCACAGGGGCGGTCACTGAAGCTTTCTTT
TRBV14,-,14,-,TRBJ1-6,CASSLLGWNSPLHF,TGTGCCAGCAGCCTTCTCGGGTGGAATTCACCCCTCCACTTT
TRBV4-1,-,17,-,TRBJ2-3,CASSTLSNRVSTDTQYF,TGCGCCAGCAGCACCCTTTCAAACAGGGTTAGCACAGATACGCAGTATTTT
TRBV5-6,few,16,-,TRBJ2-6,CASSLVRFSGANVLTF,TGTGCCAGCAGCTTGGTACGGTTCTCTGGGGCCAACGTCCTGACTTTC
TRBV5-4,-,16,TRBD2,TRBJ2-1,CASSPPPAGAGNEQFF,TGTGCCAGCAGCCCTCCCCCAGCGGGAGCGGGCAATGAGCAGTTCTTC
TRBV6-1,-,13,-,TRBJ2-5,CASGRTAQETQYF,TGTGCCAGCGGCCGGACAGCTCAAGAGACCCAGTACTTC
TRBV7-3,-,16,TRBD1,TRBJ1-1,CASSAHRTGVNTEAFF,TGTGCCAGCAGCGCCCACCGGACAGGGGTGAACACTGAAGCTTTCTTT
TRBV4-3,-,14,-,TRBJ1-5,CASSQEPGGQPQHF,TGCGCCAGCAGCCAAGAGCCAGGTGGCCAGCCCCAGCATTTT
TRBV5-1,-,15,TRBD1,TRBJ2-5,CASSSRTGGQETQYF,TGCGCCAGCAGCTCCCGGACAGGGGGCCAAGAGACCCAGTACTTC
TRBV5-1,-,15,-,TRBJ1-4,CASSSGTSTNEKLFF,TGCGCCAGCAGCTCCGGGACTTCAACTAATGAAAAACTGTTTTTT
TRBV11-1,-,13,-,TRBJ1-5,CASSPHRDQPQHF,TGTGCCAGCAGCCCCCACAGGGATCAGCCCCAGCATTTT
TRBV9,few,15,TRBD2,TRBJ2-1,CASSEGGSSYNEQFF,TGTGCCAGCAGCGAGGGAGGGAGCTCCTACAATGAGCAGTTCTTC
TRBV27,-,14,TRBD1,TRBJ2-7,CASSSQGVESEQYF,TGTGCCAGCAGTTCCCAGGGGGTTGAGAGCGAGCAGTACTTC
TRBV19,few,13,-,TRBJ2-1,CASKTSGAGLQFF,TGTGCCAGTAAAACCTCGGGGGCGGGACTACAGTTCTTC
TRBV20-1,-,11,-,TRBJ1-2,CSASGQSGYTF,TGCAGTGCTTCTGGACAGTCTGGCTACACCTTC
TRBV6-5,few,16,TRBD1,TRBJ2-3,CASSSRPGQGADTQYF,TGTGCCAGCAGTTCCCGCCCGGGACAGGGTGCAGATACGCAGTATTTT
TRBV12-5,-,19,TRBD2,TRBJ2-1,CASGYTGTSGVQSLNEQFF,TGTGCTAGTGGCTACACCGGGACTAGCGGGGTACAAAGCCTCAATGAGCAGTTCTTC
TRBV9,few,12,-,TRBJ2-3,CASSPSTGTQYF,TGTGCCAGCAGCCCGAGCACGGGGACGCAGTATTTT
TRBV5-1,few,14,TRBD1,TRBJ2-5,CASSRNRGGETQYF,TGCGCCAGCAGCCGAAACAGGGGCGGCGAGACCCAGTACTTC
TRBV4-3,-,16,TRBD1,TRBJ2-5,CASSHTGTGGRETQYF,TGCGCCAGCAGCCACACAGGGACAGGGGGGCGCGAGACCCAGTACTTC
TRBV5-1,-,15,TRBD2,TRBJ2-5,CASSLVGRESETQYF,TGCGCCAGCAGCTTGGTAGGGCGGGAGAGCGAGACCCAGTACTTC
TRBV18,few,15,TRBD1,TRBJ2-3,CASSPQGAGTDTQYF,TGTGCCAGCTCACCACAGGGGGCTGGGACAGATACGCAGTATTTT
TRBV2,few,13,-,TRBJ1-2,CASVEQGFYGYTF,TGTGCCAGCGTGGAACAGGGATTCTATGGCTACACCTTC
TRBV7-9,-,18,TRBD1,TRBJ1-1,CASSLGDYRGPRDTEAFF,TGTGCCAGCAGCTTAGGAGACTACAGGGGCCCCAGGGACACTGAAGCTTTCTTT
TRBV7-9,-,15,TRBD1,TRBJ2-5,CASSSAGTAQETQYF,TGTGCCAGCAGCTCCGCCGGGACAGCACAAGAGACCCAGTACTTC
TRBV7-9,-,15,TRBD1,TRBJ1-1,CASSMGQRVNTEAFF,TGTGCCAGCAGCATGGGACAGCGGGTGAACACTGAAGCTTTCTTT
TRBV7-9,few,16,TRBD1,TRBJ2-7,CASSPRRGTGGDEQYF,TGTGCCAGCAGCCCGAGGCGAGGGACAGGGGGGGACGAGCAGTACTTC
TRBV25-1,-,16,TRBD2,TRBJ2-7,CASADRGLAGGYEQYF,TGTGCCAGCGCGGACAGGGGACTAGCGGGAGGCTACGAGCAGTACTTC
TRBV20-1,-,11,-,TRBJ1-2,CSASGQQGYTF,TGCAGTGCTAGTGGGCAGCAAGGCTACACCTTC